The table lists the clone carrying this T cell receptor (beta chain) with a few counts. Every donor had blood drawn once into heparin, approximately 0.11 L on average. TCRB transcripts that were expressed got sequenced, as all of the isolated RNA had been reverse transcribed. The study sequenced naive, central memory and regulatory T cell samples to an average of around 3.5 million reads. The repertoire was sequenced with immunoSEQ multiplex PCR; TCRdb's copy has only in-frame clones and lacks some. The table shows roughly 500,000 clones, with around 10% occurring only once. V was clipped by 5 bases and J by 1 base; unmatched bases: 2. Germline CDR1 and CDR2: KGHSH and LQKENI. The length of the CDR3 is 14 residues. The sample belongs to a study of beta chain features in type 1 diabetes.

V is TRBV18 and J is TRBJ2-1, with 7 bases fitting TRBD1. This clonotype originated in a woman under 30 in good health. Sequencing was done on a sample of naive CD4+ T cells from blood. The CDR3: CASSSTGSYNEQFF. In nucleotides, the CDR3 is TGTGCCAGCTCATCGACAGGGTCCTACAATGAGCAGTTCTTC.